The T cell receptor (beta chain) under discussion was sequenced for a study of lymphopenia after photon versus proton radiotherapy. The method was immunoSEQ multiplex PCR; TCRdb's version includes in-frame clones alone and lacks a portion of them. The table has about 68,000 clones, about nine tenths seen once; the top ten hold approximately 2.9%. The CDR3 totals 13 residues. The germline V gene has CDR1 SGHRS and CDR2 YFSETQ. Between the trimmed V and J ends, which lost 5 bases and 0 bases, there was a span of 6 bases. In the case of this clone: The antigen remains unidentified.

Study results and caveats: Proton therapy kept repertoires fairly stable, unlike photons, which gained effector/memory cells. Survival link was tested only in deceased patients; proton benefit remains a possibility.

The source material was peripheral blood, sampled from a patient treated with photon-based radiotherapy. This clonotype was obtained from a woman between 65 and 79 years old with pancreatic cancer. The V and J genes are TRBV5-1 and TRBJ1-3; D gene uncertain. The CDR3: CASRAVSGNTIYF. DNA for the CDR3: TGCGCCAGCAGGGCAGTCTCTGGAAACACCATATATTTT.